This TCR beta chain was observed in a study of T cell therapy after organ transplantation. Study in general: T cells were expanded about 14 days with 30 CMV class I/II epitopes. Study results and caveats: Post-therapy CD8 clonality change correlated inversely with pretherapy clonality. Nonresponder repertoires showed strong pretherapy expansions, barely changing post-therapy.

Time point denoted: 20-29 weeks after completion of therapy. These patients had received solid-organ transplants and had drug-resistant or recurrent cytomegalovirus. The repertoire was sequenced with immunoSEQ multiplex PCR; TCRdb's copy has only in-frame clones and lacks some. The repertoire includes about 20,000 clones, less than 90% of them detected once, and around a third sits in the top ten. Remarks on this clone: Antigen: not known.

The CDR3 loop spans 14 amino acids. Germline CDR1 is MNHEY and CDR2 is SVGAGI. Trimming removed 6 bases at V and 2 bases at J, with 14 bases between. V is TRBV6-5 and J is TRBJ2-7, with D uncertain. The sample consisted of CD8+ T cells from blood, taken after autologous CMV-specific T cell therapy. This TCR was recovered from a human patient who had received a solid organ transplant and had CMV disease. A share of the T cells may be of graft donor origin. As DNA, the CDR3 is TGTGCCAGCAGAGACTTGGTCCAAGCCTACGAGCAGTACTTC. Its translation is CASRDLVQAYEQYF.